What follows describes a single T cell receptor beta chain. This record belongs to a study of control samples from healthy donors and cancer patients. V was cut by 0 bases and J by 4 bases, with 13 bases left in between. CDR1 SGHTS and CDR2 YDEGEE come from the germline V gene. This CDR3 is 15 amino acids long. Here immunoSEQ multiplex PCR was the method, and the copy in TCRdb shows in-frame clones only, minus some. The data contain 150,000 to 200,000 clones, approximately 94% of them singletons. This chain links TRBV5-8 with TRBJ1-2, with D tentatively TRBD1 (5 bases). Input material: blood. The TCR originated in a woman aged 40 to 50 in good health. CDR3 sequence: CASSLAEQGTYGYTF. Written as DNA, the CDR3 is TGTGCCAGCAGCTTGGCCGAGCAGGGTACCTATGGCTACACCTTC.